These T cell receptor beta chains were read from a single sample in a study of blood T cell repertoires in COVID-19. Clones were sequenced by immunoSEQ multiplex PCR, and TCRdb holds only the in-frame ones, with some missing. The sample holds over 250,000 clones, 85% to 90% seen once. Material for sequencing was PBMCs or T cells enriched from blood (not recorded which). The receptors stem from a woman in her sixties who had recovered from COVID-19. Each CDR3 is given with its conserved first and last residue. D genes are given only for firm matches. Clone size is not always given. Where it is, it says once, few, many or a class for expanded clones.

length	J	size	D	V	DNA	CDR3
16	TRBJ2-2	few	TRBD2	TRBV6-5	TGTGCCAGCAGTTACTCGGGACTAGCATTCACCGGGGAGCTGTTTTTT	CASSYSGLAFTGELFF
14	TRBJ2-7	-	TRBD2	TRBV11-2	TGTGCCAGCAGCATCGGGAGGTCGAGCTACGAGCAGTACTTC	CASSIGRSSYEQYF
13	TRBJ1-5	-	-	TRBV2	TGTGCCAGTGATCAGGGGCAGGGTCAGCCCCAGCATTTT	CASDQGQGQPQHF
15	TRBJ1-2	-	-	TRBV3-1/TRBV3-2	TGTGCCAGCAGCCAAGAAGGGGCAGGGCCCTATGGCTACACCTTC	CASSQEGAGPYGYTF
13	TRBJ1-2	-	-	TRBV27	TGTGCCAGCAGTTTTTTCCGTTCAGATAGCTACACCTTC	CASSFFRSDSYTF
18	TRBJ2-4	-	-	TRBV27	TGTGCCAGCAGTTTATCGTCCAGGCAGGCCTTTGACAAAAACATTCAGTACTTC	CASSLSSRQAFDKNIQYF
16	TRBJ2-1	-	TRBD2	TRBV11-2	TGTGCCAGCAGGGGACTAGCGGGGCGCTTCTTCAATGAGCAGTTCTTC	CASRGLAGRFFNEQFF
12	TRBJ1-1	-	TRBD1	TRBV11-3	TGTGCCAGCAGTCGGACAGGGGAGGTAGCTTTCTTT	CASSRTGEVAFF
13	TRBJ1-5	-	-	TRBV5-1	TGCGCCAGCAGCTTGGTGGGCGAACAGCCCCAGCATTTT	CASSLVGEQPQHF
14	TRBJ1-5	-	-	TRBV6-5	TGTGCCAGCAGGAGGGACATCTGGAATCAGCCCCAGCATTTT	CASRRDIWNQPQHF
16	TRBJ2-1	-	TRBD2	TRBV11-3	TGTGCCAGCAGCTGGACTAGCGGGAGCTCCTACAATGAGCAGTTCTTC	CASSWTSGSSYNEQFF
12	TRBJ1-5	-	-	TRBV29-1	TGCAGCGTTGTGGGGGCAGGTCAGCCCCAGCATTTT	CSVVGAGQPQHF
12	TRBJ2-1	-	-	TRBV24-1	TGTGCCACCAGTGATTGGGGAGATGAGCAGTTCTTC	CATSDWGDEQFF
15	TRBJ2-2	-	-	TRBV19	TGTGCCAGTAGTATACAGGGTGGACGCACCGGGGAGCTGTTTTTT	CASSIQGGRTGELFF
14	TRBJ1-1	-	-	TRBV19	TGTGCCAGTAGTCTGGGGACACTGAACACTGAAGCTTTCTTT	CASSLGTLNTEAFF
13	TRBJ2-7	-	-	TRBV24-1	TGTGCCACCAGTGCCCCGGGGATGTACGAGCAGTACTTC	CATSAPGMYEQYF
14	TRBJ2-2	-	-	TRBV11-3	TGTGCCAGCAGTGAAGGGGAATTCGCCGGGGAGCTGTTTTTT	CASSEGEFAGELFF
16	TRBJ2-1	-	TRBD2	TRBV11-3	TGTGCCAGCAGCTTAGATGGCGGGAGGGCCTGGAATGAGCAGTTCTTC	CASSLDGGRAWNEQFF
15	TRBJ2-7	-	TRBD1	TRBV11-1	TGTGCCAGCAGCAACAACCCGACACAGGGGGGCGAGCAGTACTTC	CASSNNPTQGGEQYF
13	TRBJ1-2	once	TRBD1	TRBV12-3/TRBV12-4	TGTGCCAGCAGGGGGGACAGGCCGTATGGCTACACCTTC	CASRGDRPYGYTF
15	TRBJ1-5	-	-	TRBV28	TGTGCCAGCAGATCCGGCGGTGGAGCCAATCAGCCCCAGCATTTT	CASRSGGGANQPQHF
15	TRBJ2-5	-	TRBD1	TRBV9	TGTGCCAGCAGCGTAATGACAGGGGGCAGTGAGACCCAGTACTTC	CASSVMTGGSETQYF
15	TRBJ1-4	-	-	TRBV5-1	TGCGCCAGCAGCTTGGCACAGGCAACTAATGAAAAACTGTTTTTT	CASSLAQATNEKLFF
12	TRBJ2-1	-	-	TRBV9	TGTGCCAGCAGCGACTGGTCCAATGAGCAGTTCTTC	CASSDWSNEQFF
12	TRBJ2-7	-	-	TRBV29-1	TGCAGCGTTGGTGAGGTAACGTACGAGCAGTACTTC	CSVGEVTYEQYF
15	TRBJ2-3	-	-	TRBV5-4	TGTGCCAGCAAGGGGGGGGACTTCAGCACAGATACGCAGTATTTT	CASKGGDFSTDTQYF
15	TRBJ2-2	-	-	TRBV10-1	TGCGCCAGCAGTGAGTCTAGCTCCCTCGGCGGGGAGCTGTTTTTT	CASSESSSLGGELFF
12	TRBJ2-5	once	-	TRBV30	TGTGCCTGGAGTGTCTCAGGGGAGACCCAGTACTTC	CAWSVSGETQYF
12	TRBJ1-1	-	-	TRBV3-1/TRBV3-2	TGTGCCAGCAGCAAACAGAACACTGAAGCTTTCTTT	CASSKQNTEAFF
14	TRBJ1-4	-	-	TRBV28	TGTGCCAGCAGTTTGGAGCAGACTAATGAAAAACTGTTTTTT	CASSLEQTNEKLFF
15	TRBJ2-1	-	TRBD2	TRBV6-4	TGTGCCAGCAGTGAGGGGACTAGCGGGAGCAATGAGCAGTTCTTC	CASSEGTSGSNEQFF
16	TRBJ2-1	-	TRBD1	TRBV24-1	TGTGCCACCAGTGATCCGGGGACAGGGGAACCCAATGAGCAGTTCTTC	CATSDPGTGEPNEQFF
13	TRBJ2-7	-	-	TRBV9	TGTGCCAGCAGCGGCCGGAGCTCCTACGAGCAGTACTTC	CASSGRSSYEQYF
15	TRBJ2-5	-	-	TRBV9	TGTGCCAGCAGCGCAGACAGAGGACCTCAAGAGACCCAGTACTTC	CASSADRGPQETQYF
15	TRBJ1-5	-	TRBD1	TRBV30	TGTGCCTGGAGTTTAGGACAGGGTGGGATGGGGCCCCAGCATTTT	CAWSLGQGGMGPQHF
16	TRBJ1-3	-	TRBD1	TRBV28	TGTGCCAGCAGTCCCGGGACAGCTATGTTTGGAAACACCATATATTTT	CASSPGTAMFGNTIYF
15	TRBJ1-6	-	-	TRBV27	TGTGCCAGCAGTTTATTATGGGGGGGAGATTCACCCCTCCACTTT	CASSLLWGGDSPLHF
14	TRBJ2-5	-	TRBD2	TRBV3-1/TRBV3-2	TGTGCCAGCAGCAAGAACGGACTAGTGGAGACCCAGTACTTC	CASSKNGLVETQYF
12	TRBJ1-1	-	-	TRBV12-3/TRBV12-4	TGTGCCAGCAAAAACAGGGCAGGAGGAGCTTTCTTT	CASKNRAGGAFF
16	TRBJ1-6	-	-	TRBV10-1	TGCGCCAGCACCTCCTTTGGAGGGACTTATAATTCACCCCTCCACTTT	CASTSFGGTYNSPLHF
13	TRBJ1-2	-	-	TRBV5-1	TGCGCCAGCAGCCCCGGTCGAGGGTCCGGCTACACCTTC	CASSPGRGSGYTF
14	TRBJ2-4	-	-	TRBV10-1	TGCGCCAGCAGTGAAGGAGGCAGCCTAAACATTCAGTACTTC	CASSEGGSLNIQYF
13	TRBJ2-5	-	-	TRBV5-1	TGCGCCAGCAGCTTCCCGGGGTGGGAGACCCAGTACTTC	CASSFPGWETQYF
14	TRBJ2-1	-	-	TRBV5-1	TGCGCCAGCAGCTTGCCTAGTCTTGGCAATGAGCAGTTCTTC	CASSLPSLGNEQFF
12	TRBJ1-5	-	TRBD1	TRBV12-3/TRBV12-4	TGTGCCAGCAAAGGGGGCATCCAGCCCCAGCATTTT	CASKGGIQPQHF
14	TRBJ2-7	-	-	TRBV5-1	TGCGCCAGCAGCCGGGATCGGGGGTCCTACGAGCAGTACTTC	CASSRDRGSYEQYF
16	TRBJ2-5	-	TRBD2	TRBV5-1	TGCGCCAGCAGCCTCAGGAGCGGGGGGGCCAGGAAGACCCAGTACTTC	CASSLRSGGARKTQYF
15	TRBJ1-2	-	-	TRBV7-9	TGTGCCAGCAGCCCACCTACCCTACGGGGGGAAGGCTACACCTTC	CASSPPTLRGEGYTF
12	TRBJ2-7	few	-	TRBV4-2	TGTGCCAGCAGCCAATTTGGGCGCGAGCAGTACTTC	CASSQFGREQYF
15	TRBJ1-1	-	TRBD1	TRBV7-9	TGTGCCAGCAGCTTAGGGGACAGGGATAGATCTGAAGCTTTCTTT	CASSLGDRDRSEAFF